Shown below are 27 T cell receptor beta chains from a single sample sequenced in a study of T cell responses to AZD1222 COVID-19 vaccine (dated by TCRdb to 2020 to 2022). The method behind the library was the immunoSEQ multiplex PCR assay. TCRdb took over this immuneACCESS table, retaining in-frame rearrangements with V and J assigned. Such tables are incomplete; in checked studies, under half of the missing clones stem from an unresolved V gene, and the remainder is unexplained. Recorded for this sample are approximately 130,000 clones; 80% to 90% of them occurred a single time. Around 27% of the sample rests with the top ten. According to the study, the label for this sample's time point signals: about 28 days (+/-7) after the second vaccine dose. Sequencing was performed on peripheral blood, taken 28 days after the second AZD1222 dose. The receptor set was obtained from an adult who received the AZD1222 COVID-19 vaccine.

The chain has TRBV9 and TRBJ2-1, with 10 bases fitting TRBD2. The junction had 11 bases not matched to a gene; V was cut back by 4 bases and J by 7 bases. CDR3 length: 16 residues. Germline V lookup: CDR1 SGDLS, CDR2 YYNGEE. The CDR3 DNA follows: TGTGCCAGCAGCCCCCGCGCGAGCGGGGGGGTGAATGAGCAGTTCTTC. Its translation: CASSPRASGGVNEQFF. Full variable domain (remainder filled in from reference TRBV9 and TRBJ2-1): DSGVTQTPKHLITATGQRVTLRCSPRSGDLSVYWYQQSLDQGLQFLIQYYNGEERAKGNILERFSAQQFPDLHSELNLSSLELGDSALYFCASSPRASGGVNEQFFGPGTRLTVL.

The V and J genes are TRBV2 and TRBJ1-1, with D possibly being TRBD1 (5 bases). The V end was cut by 7 bases, the J end by 1 base, with 13 bases between. The CDR3 has 14 residues. Germline V lookup: CDR1 SNHLY, CDR2 FYNNEI. CDR3: CASIPYTGNTEAFF. CDR3 sequence (DNA): TGTGCCAGCATCCCTTATACAGGGAACACTGAAGCTTTCTTT.

This clone occurred once. The chain employs TRBV5-1 and TRBJ1-2, with D possibly being TRBD1 (6 bases). V lost 0 bases and J 7 bases, leaving 16 bases between the germline ends. The CDR3 length is 15 residues. Germline V gives CDR1 SGHRS, CDR2 YFSETQ. CDR3 sequence: CASSLALGGRSGYTF. In DNA form, the CDR3 reads TGCGCCAGCAGCTTGGCCTTGGGGGGCCGTAGTGGCTACACCTTC.

In DNA form, the CDR3 reads TGTGCCAGCTCACATTCCGGGACAGGGTACACCGGGGAGCTGTTTTTT. As protein: CASSHSGTGYTGELFF. The V gene is TRBV18, the J gene TRBJ2-2, with 9 bases that match TRBD1. Per the germline V gene, CDR1 is KGHSH and CDR2 is LQKENI. The length of the CDR3 is 16 residues. Unmatched junction bases numbered 6, after V lost 4 bases and J lost 3 bases.

The genes are TRBV19 and TRBJ2-7; 11 bases are shared with TRBD2. Germline CDR1 LNHDA, CDR2 SQIVND (reference sequence). This CDR3 is 15 amino acids long. The trim removed 4 bases at V and 3 bases at J, leaving 5 bases unmatched. CDR3 loop: CASSTNLAGGYEQYF. The CDR3 bases are TGTGCCAGTAGTACAAACCTAGCGGGGGGCTACGAGCAGTACTTC.

The chain joins TRBV19 to TRBJ2-4; 10 positions agree with TRBD1. From germline, CDR1 is LNHDA and CDR2 SQIVND (reference sequence). This CDR3 has 17 residues. J gave up 4 bases and V 9 bases, and 15 bases lay outside the gene matches. The CDR3 is CASLPSGQGTVKNIQYF. CDR3 nucleotides: TGTGCCAGCTTGCCCTCGGGACAGGGGACGGTAAAAAACATTCAGTACTTC.

The chain links TRBV15 to TRBJ1-5; perhaps TRBD1 as D (5 bases). V dropped 5 bases and J dropped 4 bases, with 18 bases sitting between them. In germline, CDR1 is LNHNV, CDR2 YYDKDF (reference sequence). The CDR3 is made up of 16 amino acids. The CDR3 sequence: CATSESEGDLNQPQHF. For the CDR3, the DNA is TGTGCCACCAGCGAGTCCGAAGGGGACCTGAATCAGCCCCAGCATTTT.

The CDR3 sequence is CASSYFGTGDSYEQYF. DNA of the CDR3: TGTGCCAGCAGTTATTTCGGGACAGGTGACTCCTACGAGCAGTACTTC. V and J are TRBV6-5 and TRBJ2-7; 8 nucleotides align to TRBD1. The germline V gene has CDR1 MNHEY and CDR2 SVGAGI. The CDR3 has 16 residues. Losses at the gene ends were 3 bases for V and 0 bases for J; bases not matched to a gene: 7.

CDR3 region: CASSLSKRGERGQFF. In nucleotides, the CDR3 is TGTGCCAGCAGTTTATCTAAGCGGGGGGAAAGGGGGCAGTTCTTC. V usage is TRBV28 and J usage is TRBJ2-1; 9 nucleotides align to TRBD2. The CDR3 runs to 15 residues. With V trimmed by 1 base and J by 12 bases, 10 bases remained unmatched. Germline values: CDR1 MDHEN, CDR2 SYDVKM.

The gene calls are TRBV18 and TRBJ1-2; D gene unclear. Germline V gene lookup returns CDR1 KGHSH and CDR2 LQKENI. CDR3 length: 12 residues. Trimming removed 0 bases from V and 5 bases from J, with 4 bases in between. Here the CDR3 DNA reads TGTGCCAGCTCACCACCAATGTATGGCTACACCTTC. This encodes CASSPPMYGYTF.

The chain uses TRBV15 and TRBJ1-5; unclear D gene. Trimming left V 0 bases short and J 7 bases short, with 19 bases between. The CDR3 is made up of 17 amino acids. In germline, CDR1 is LNHNV, CDR2 YYDKDF (reference sequence). The CDR3 here is CATSRDLGTVFPQPQHF. CDR3 nucleotides: TGTGCCACCAGCAGAGATCTCGGAACAGTTTTTCCCCAGCCCCAGCATTTT. The complete variable domain, with remaining parts taken from reference TRBV15 and TRBJ1-5, reads DAMVIQNPRYQVTQFGKPVTLSCSQTLNHNVMYWYQQKSSQAPKLLFHYYDKDFNNEADTPDNFQSRRPNTSFCFLDIRSPGLGDTAMYLCATSRDLGTVFPQPQHFGDGTRLSIL.

J is TRBJ2-6 and V is TRBV18, with D uncertain. Per germline, CDR1 KGHSH and CDR2 LQKENI. The V end lost 3 bases, the J end lost 4 bases, and 4 bases lay between the germline ends. The CDR3 is 13 amino acids. The CDR3 region is CASSPAGANVLTF. CDR3 nucleotide sequence: TGTGCCAGCTCACCTGCCGGGGCCAACGTCCTGACTTTC.

The chain recombines TRBV4-1 with TRBJ2-7; tentatively, D is TRBD1 or TRBD2 (5 bases each). The CDR3 is 15 residues long. Between the trimmed V and J ends, which lost 6 bases and 1 base, there was a span of 16 bases. Germline CDR1 MGHRA, CDR2 YSYEKL. The CDR3 region has the DNA TGCGCCAGCAGACCTACTGGGACCGTATCCTACGAGCAGTACTTC. It specifies CASRPTGTVSYEQYF.

This clone was picked up one time. The chain combines TRBV7-2 with TRBJ1-2; perhaps TRBD1 as D (5 bases). This CDR3 is built from 15 residues. Germline V CDR1 and CDR2: SGHTA, FQGNSA. V lost 2 bases to trimming and J lost 6 bases, with 16 bases between them. The CDR3 loop reads CASSLLLGGAHGYTF. The CDR3 nucleotides read TGTGCCAGCAGCTTATTGCTTGGAGGGGCCCATGGCTACACCTTC.

V and J are TRBV28 and TRBJ2-5, with TRBD2 identical over 13 bases. In germline, CDR1 is MDHEN, CDR2 SYDVKM. The trim removed 5 bases at V and 5 bases at J, leaving 11 bases unmatched. The CDR3 extends over 17 amino acids. The DNA for the CDR3 is TGTGCCAGCAGTACCAGACTAGCGGGGGGTGAAGCGGAGACCCAGTACTTC. It translates to CASSTRLAGGEAETQYF.

The CDR3 loop reads CASSPIRDRLAATNEKLFF. The CDR3 nucleotides read TGTGCCAGCAGTCCAATCCGGGACCGACTTGCCGCAACTAATGAAAAACTGTTTTTT. This sequence joins TRBV28 and TRBJ1-4; a possible D gene is TRBD1 (5 bases). Between the trimmed V and J ends, which lost 5 bases and 0 bases, there was a span of 22 bases. This CDR3 region has 19 residues. Germline CDR1 and CDR2: MDHEN and SYDVKM.

The V gene is TRBV7-8, the J gene TRBJ2-7; no clear D gene. The CDR3 loop spans 16 amino acids. Germline CDR1 SGHVS, CDR2 FQNEAQ. With 5 bases removed from V and 6 bases from J, the gap between germline ends came to 23 bases. CDR3 DNA sequence: TGTGCCAGCAGCCTTCAGAACAAACAAACGTCGGGCGAGCAGTACTTC. Amino acids: CASSLQNKQTSGEQYF. The full variable domain, rest sourced from reference TRBV7-8 and TRBJ2-7, is GAGVSQSPRYKVAKRGQDVALRCDPISGHVSLFWYQQALGQGPEFLTYFQNEAQLDKSGLPSDRFFAERPEGSVSTLKIQRTQQEDSAVYLCASSLQNKQTSGEQYFGPGTRLTVT.

This chain uses TRBV29-1 with TRBJ1-1; D not resolved. Germline CDR1 and CDR2: SQVTM and ANQGSEA. The CDR3 sequence is 11 residues long. Trimming took 5 bases from V and 1 from J, leaving 5 bases between them. The CDR3 here is CSVPRNTEAFF. The CDR3 DNA reads TGCAGCGTTCCTCGGAACACTGAAGCTTTCTTT.

The chain employs TRBV7-8 and TRBJ2-7, with D possibly being TRBD1 (5 bases). Looked up from germline, CDR1 is SGHVS and CDR2 is FQNEAQ. This CDR3 is 15 amino acids long. V lost 4 bases, J lost 2 bases, and 15 bases lay in between. The CDR3 nucleotides read TGTGCCAGCAGCTCCCCCGTACAGGCCGCCTACGAGCAGTACTTC. Translation: CASSSPVQAAYEQYF.

This clone was seen a few times. Other nucleotide sequences from this sample produce the same CDR3. The V gene is TRBV19, the J gene TRBJ2-7, with unresolved D. V was shortened by 3 bases and J by 6 bases, with 6 bases between the two germline ends. This CDR3 contains 11 residues. Per germline, CDR1 LNHDA and CDR2 SQIVND (reference sequence). The CDR3 is CASSILGEQYF. CDR3 bases: TGTGCCAGTAGTATCTTGGGCGAGCAGTACTTC.

The genes are TRBV3-1 (or the pseudogene TRBV3-2) and TRBJ1-1; a weak D match, TRBD1 (5 bases). Trimming removed 2 bases from V and 3 bases from J, with 7 bases in between. The germline V gene has CDR1 LGHDT and CDR2 YNNKEL (reference sequence). This CDR3 contains 13 residues. In DNA form, the CDR3 reads TGTGCCAGCAGCCAATCAGGGTACACTGAAGCTTTCTTT. Protein: CASSQSGYTEAFF.

The rearrangement links TRBV4-1 to TRBJ1-2; D gene unclear. The CDR3 extends over 17 amino acids. The V end lost 1 base, the J end lost 4 bases, and 19 bases lay between the germline ends. Germline values: CDR1 MGHRA, CDR2 YSYEKL. In nucleotides, the CDR3 is TGCGCCAGCAGCCAAGCTCCTCAGGCCCCGAAGGGCTATGGCTACACCTTC. Translating gives CASSQAPQAPKGYGYTF.

This chain connects TRBV9 to TRBJ2-5; D not resolved. V was cut by 3 bases and J by 2 bases, with 8 bases left in between. The CDR3 length is 13 residues. Germline CDR1 and CDR2: SGDLS and YYNGEE. This CDR3 reads CASSAPPQETQYF. The DNA of the CDR3 is TGTGCCAGCAGCGCGCCCCCACAAGAGACCCAGTACTTC.

Only one count was recorded for this clone. In DNA form, the CDR3 reads TGTGCCAGCAGTTACCTAGGGGGCGACTACGAGCAGTACTTC. Translation gives CASSYLGGDYEQYF. The rearrangement uses TRBV6-5 and TRBJ2-7, with TRBD1 matching over 7 bases. Germline values: CDR1 MNHEY, CDR2 SVGAGI. The CDR3 runs 14 residues. V shed 2 bases, J shed 3 bases, and the junction held 4 bases outside the gene matches.

CDR3 in DNA: TGTGCCAGCAGCTTAGCCCTAGCGGCTACCTACAATGAGCAGTTCTTC. The encoded protein is CASSLALAATYNEQFF. This chain joins TRBV5-4 and TRBJ2-1; TRBD2 agrees at 7 bases. Germline trimming cut 2 bases from V and 2 bases from J; bases unmatched to any gene: 7. The CDR3 sequence is 16 residues long. Germline CDR1 is SGHNT and CDR2 is YYREEE (reference sequence).

This CDR3 is CASSITSRDSEAFF. DNA for the CDR3: TGTGCCAGCAGCATCACCTCGCGGGATTCTGAAGCTTTCTTT. The chain couples TRBV9 to TRBJ1-1; D unclear. This CDR3 comprises 14 residues. CDR1 is SGDLS, CDR2 YYNGEE, per germline. The V gene lost 4 bases and the J gene lost 6 bases, with 16 bases spanning the gap. Using reference TRBV9 and TRBJ1-1 for the parts outside the CDR3, the full variable domain is DSGVTQTPKHLITATGQRVTLRCSPRSGDLSVYWYQQSLDQGLQFLIQYYNGEERAKGNILERFSAQQFPDLHSELNLSSLELGDSALYFCASSITSRDSEAFFGQGTRLTVV.

The V and J genes are TRBV9 and TRBJ2-7; 13 bases are a match to TRBD2. V was pared by 3 bases and J by 2 bases, with 2 bases of the junction left unmatched. The CDR3 is made up of 15 amino acids. Germline CDR1 is SGDLS and CDR2 is YYNGEE. The CDR3 is CASSAGTSGAYEQYF. CDR3 nucleotides: TGTGCCAGCAGCGCCGGGACTAGCGGGGCCTACGAGCAGTACTTC.